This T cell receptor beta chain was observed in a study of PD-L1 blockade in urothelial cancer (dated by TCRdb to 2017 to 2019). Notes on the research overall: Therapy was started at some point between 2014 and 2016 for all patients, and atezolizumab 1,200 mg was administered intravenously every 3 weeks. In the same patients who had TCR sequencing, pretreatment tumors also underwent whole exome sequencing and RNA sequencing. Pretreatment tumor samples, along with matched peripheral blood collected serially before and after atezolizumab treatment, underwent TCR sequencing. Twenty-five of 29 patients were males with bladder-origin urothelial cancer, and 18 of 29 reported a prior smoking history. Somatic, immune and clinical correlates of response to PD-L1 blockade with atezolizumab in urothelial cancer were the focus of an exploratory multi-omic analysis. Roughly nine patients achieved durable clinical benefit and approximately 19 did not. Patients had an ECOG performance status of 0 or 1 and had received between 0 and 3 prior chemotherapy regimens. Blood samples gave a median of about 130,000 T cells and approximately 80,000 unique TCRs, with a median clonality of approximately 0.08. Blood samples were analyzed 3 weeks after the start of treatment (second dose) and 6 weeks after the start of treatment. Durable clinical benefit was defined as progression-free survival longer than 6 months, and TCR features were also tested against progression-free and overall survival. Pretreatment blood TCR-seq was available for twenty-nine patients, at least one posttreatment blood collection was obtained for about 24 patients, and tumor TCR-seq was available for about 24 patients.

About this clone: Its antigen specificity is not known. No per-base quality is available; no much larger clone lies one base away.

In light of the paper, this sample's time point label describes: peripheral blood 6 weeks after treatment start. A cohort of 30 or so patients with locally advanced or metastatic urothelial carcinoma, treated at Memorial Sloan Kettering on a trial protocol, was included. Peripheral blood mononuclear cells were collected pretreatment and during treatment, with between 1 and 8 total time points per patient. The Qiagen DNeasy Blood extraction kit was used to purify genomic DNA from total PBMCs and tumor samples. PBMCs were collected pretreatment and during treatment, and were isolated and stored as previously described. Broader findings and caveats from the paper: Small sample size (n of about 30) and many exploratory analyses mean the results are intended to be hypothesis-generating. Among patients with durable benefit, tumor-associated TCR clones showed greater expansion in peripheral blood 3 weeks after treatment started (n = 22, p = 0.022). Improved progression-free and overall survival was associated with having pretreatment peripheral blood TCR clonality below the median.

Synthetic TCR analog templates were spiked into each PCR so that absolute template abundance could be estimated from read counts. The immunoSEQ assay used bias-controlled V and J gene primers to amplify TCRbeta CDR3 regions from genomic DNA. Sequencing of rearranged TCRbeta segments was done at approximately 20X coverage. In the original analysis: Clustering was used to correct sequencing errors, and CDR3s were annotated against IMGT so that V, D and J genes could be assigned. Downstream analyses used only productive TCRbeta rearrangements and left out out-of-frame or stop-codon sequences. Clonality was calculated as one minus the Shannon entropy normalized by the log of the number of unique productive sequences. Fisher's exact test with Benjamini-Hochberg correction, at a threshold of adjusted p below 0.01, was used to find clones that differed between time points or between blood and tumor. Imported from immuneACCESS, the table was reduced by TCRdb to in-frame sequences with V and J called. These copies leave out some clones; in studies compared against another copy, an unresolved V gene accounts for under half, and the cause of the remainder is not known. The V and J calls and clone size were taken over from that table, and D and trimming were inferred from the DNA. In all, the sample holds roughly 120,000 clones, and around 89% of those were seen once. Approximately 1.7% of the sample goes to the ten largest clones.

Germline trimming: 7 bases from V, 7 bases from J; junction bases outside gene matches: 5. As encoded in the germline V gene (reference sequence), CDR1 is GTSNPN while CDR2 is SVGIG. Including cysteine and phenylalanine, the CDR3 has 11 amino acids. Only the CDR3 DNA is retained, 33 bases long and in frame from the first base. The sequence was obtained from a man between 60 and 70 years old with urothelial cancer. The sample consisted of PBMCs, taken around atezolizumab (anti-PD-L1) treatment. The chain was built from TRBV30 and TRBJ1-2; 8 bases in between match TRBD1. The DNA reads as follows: TGTGCCTCCGACAGGGGTGCTGGCTACACCTTC. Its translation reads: CASDRGAGYTF.